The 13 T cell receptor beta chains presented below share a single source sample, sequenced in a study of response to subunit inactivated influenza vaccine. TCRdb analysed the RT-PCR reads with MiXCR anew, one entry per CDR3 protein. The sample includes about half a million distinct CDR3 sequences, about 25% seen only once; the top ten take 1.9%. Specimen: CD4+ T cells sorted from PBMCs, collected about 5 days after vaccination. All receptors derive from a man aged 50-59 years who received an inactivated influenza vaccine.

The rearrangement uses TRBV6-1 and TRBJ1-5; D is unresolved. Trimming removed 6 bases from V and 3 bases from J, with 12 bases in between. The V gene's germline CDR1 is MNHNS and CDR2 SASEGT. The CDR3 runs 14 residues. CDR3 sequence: CASRLDGTNQPQHF. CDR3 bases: TGTGCCAGCAGGTTGGACGGTACCAATCAGCCCCAGCATTTT.

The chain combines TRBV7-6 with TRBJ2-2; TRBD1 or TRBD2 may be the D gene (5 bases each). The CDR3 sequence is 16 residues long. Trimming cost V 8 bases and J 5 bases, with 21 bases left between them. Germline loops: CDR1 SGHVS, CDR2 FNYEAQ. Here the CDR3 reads CASGTQAARGTGELFF. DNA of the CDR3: TGTGCCAGCGGGACCCAAGCGGCAAGGGGTACCGGGGAGCTGTTTTTT.

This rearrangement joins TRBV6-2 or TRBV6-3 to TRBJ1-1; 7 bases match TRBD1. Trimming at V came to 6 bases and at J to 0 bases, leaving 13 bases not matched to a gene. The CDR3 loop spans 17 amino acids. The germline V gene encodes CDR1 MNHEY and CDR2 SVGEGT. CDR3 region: CASSYPRAGGVNTEAFF. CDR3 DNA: TGTGCCAGCAGCTACCCTCGGGCAGGGGGGGTGAACACTGAAGCTTTCTTT.

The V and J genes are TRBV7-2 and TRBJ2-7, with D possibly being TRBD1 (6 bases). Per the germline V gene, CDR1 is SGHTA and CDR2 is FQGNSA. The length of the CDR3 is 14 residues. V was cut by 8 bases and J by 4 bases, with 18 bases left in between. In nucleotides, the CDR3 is TGTGCCAGCGGCAAGAACAGGGTTTCGTACGAGCAGTACTTC. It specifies CASGKNRVSYEQYF.

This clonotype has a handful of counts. In nucleotides, the CDR3 is TGCAGTGCCCACCCTGGCAGGGGCCCTGGGGAAGCTTTCTTT. It codes for CSAHPGRGPGEAFF. The rearrangement joins TRBV20-1 to TRBJ1-1; possible D gene TRBD1, 6 bases. V was shortened by 6 bases and J by 8 bases, with 22 bases between the two germline ends. The length of the CDR3 is 14 residues. Germline CDR1 and CDR2: DFQATT and SNEGSKA (reference sequence).

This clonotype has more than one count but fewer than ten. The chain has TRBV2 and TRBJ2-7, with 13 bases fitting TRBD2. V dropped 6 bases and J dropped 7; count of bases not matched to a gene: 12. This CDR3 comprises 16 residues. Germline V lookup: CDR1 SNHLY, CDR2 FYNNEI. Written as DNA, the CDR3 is TGTGCCAGCAGCTTCTTGGGGACTAGCGGGAAGGCGGAGCAGTACTTC. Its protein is CASSFLGTSGKAEQYF. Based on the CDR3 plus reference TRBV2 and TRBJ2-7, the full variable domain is EPEVTQTPSHQVTQMGQEVILRCVPISNHLYFYWYRQILGQKVEFLVSFYNNEISEKSEIFDDQFSVERPDGSNFTLKIRSTKLEDSAMYFCASSFLGTSGKAEQYFGPGTRLTVT.

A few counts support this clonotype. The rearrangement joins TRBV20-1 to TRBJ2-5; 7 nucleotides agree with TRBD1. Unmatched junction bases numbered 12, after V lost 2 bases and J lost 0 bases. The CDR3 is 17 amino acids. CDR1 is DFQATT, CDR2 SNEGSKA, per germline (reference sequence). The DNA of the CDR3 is TGCAGTGCTAGACCTACCGGGACAGAGATGTACCAAGAGACCCAGTACTTC. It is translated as CSARPTGTEMYQETQYF.

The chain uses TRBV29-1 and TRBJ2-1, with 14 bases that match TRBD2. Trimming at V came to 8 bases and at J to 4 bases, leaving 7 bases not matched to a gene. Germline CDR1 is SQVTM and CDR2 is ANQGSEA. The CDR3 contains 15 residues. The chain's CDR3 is CSKTSGGAGYNEQFF. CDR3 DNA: TGCAGCAAGACTAGCGGGGGGGCCGGGTACAATGAGCAGTTCTTC.

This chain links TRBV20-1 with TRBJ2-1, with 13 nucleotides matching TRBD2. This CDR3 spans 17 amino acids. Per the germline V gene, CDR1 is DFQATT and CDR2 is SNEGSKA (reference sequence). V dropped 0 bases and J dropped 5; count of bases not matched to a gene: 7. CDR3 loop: CSARDYLGTSGNNEQFF. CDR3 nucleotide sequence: TGCAGTGCTAGAGATTACTTAGGGACTAGCGGGAACAATGAGCAGTTCTTC.

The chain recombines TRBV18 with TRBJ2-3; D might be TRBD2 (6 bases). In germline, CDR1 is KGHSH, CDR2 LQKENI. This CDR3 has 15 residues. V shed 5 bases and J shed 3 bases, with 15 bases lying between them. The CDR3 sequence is CASSKSLGGTDTQYF. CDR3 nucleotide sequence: TGTGCCAGCTCAAAGTCGCTGGGGGGTACAGATACGCAGTATTTT.

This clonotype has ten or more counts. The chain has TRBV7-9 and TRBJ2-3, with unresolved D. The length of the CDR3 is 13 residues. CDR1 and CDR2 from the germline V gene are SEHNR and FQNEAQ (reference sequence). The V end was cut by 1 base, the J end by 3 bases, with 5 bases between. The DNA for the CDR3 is TGTGCCAGCAGCTTAGGCCGGACAGATACGCAGTATTTT. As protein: CASSLGRTDTQYF.

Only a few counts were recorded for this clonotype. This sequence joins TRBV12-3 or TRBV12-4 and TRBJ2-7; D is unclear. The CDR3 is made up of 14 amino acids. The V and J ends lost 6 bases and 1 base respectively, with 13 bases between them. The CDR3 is CASRETMWSYEQYF. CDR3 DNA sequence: TGTGCCAGCAGGGAGACAATGTGGTCCTACGAGCAGTACTTC.

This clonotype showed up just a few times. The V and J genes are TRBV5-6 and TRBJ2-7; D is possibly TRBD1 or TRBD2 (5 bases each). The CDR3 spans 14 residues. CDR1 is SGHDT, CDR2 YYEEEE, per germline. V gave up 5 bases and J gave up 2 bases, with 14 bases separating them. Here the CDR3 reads CASSYRDGTYEQYF. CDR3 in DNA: TGTGCCAGCAGTTACCGGGACGGGACCTACGAGCAGTACTTC. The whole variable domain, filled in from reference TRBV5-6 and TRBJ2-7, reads DAGVTQSPTHLIKTRGQQVTLRCSPKSGHDTVSWYQQALGQGPQFIFQYYEEEERQRGNFPDRFSGHQFPNYSSELNVNALLLGDSALYLCASSYRDGTYEQYFGPGTRLTVT.